The 3 T cell receptor gamma chains listed next were all sequenced from one sample in a study of gamma delta lymphoproliferative disorders and STAT genes. Genomic DNA from isolated PBMCs served as the sequencing template. TCRdb re-called the multiplex PCR reads using CATT. The sample lists more than 2,000 gamma-chain clones; about an eighth were seen once. Sample: blood. The receptors originated from a human donor in good health.

This clone ranks as medium-sized. This sequence joins TRGV4 and TRGJP1. TCRdb lists no J gene, so it was determined here by aligning the DNA to germline. This CDR3 is built from 16 residues. Germline V lookup: CDR1 EGSTGY, CDR2 YDSYTSSV. Trimming removed 4 bases from V and 3 bases from J; junction bases left unmatched: 11. In nucleotides, the CDR3 is TGTGCCACCTGGGAGCGGCATATGGCCACTGGTTGGTTCAAGATATTT. Amino acid sequence: CATWERHMATGWFKIF.

Points on this clone: The DNA is omitted, as the CDR3 cannot be located on it reliably, and the CDR3 follows TCRdb's listing. The J gene went uncalled, whereas the V gene is TRGV8. Germline CDR1 VENAVY, CDR2 YDSYNSRV. Counting both end residues, the CDR3 totals 19 amino acids. The CDR3 protein is CATLHRIIIRNSLAVEQHF.

By proportion, this clone is medium-sized. V and J are TRGV9 and TRGJ1 or TRGJ2. The J gene was not available in TCRdb and was assigned here by matching the DNA to germline segments. The trim removed 0 bases at V and 4 bases at J, leaving 3 bases unmatched. This CDR3 region has 13 residues. Germline V gene data show CDR1 as GITISATS and CDR2 as ISYDGTV (reference sequence). In DNA, the CDR3 is TGTGCCTTGTGGGAGGTGGAGTATTATAAGAAACTCTTT. This codes for CALWEVEYYKKLF.